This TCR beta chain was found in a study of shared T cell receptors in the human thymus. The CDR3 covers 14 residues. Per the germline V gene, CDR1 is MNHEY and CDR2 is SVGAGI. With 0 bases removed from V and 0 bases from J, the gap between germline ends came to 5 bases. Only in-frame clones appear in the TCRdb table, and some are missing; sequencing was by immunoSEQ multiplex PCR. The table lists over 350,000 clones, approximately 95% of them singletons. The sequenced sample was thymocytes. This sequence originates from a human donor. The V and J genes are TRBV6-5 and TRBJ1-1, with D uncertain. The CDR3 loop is CASSYSRLNTEAFF. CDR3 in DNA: TGTGCCAGCAGTTACTCTCGGTTGAACACTGAAGCTTTCTTT.